The sample holds many counts of the clone carrying this T cell receptor (beta chain). No antigen is known for it. The data were obtained in a study of human T cells and chemical hapten exposure. Study information: Patch tests put 0.01% DPC on the upper back, read at 6 days.

CDR3 length equals 15 residues. V lost 6 bases and J lost 5; bases outside the gene matches: 7. TCRdb independently ran MiXCR on the RACE reads; one entry per CDR3 protein. The data contain over 130,000 distinct CDR3 sequences, approximately 10% of them seen just once; the ten biggest clones take up approximately 1.3%. Stated time point: patch test 2, 6 weeks after DPC sensitization. The treatment here: therapeutic diphenylcyclopropenone sensitization with weekly scalp DPC. The study, taken as a whole, reports: The study found expanded TCRs formed significantly more large CDR3 similarity clusters than controls. After DPC sensitization, TCRs above 1 in 1000 frequency showed no change.

Sequencing was performed on whole blood, taken in connection with sensitization to the hapten diphenylcyclopropenone (DPC). The V and J genes are TRBV12-3 or TRBV12-4 and TRBJ1-5; 10 bases align to TRBD1. The receptor was isolated from a woman aged 50 to 65 with alopecia areata. Some clones in this sample may be carry-over from other donors' samples. The CDR3 loop reads CASSRDRGLDQPQHF. CDR3 sequence (DNA): TGTGCCAGCAGCCGTGACAGGGGGCTTGATCAGCCCCAGCATTTT.